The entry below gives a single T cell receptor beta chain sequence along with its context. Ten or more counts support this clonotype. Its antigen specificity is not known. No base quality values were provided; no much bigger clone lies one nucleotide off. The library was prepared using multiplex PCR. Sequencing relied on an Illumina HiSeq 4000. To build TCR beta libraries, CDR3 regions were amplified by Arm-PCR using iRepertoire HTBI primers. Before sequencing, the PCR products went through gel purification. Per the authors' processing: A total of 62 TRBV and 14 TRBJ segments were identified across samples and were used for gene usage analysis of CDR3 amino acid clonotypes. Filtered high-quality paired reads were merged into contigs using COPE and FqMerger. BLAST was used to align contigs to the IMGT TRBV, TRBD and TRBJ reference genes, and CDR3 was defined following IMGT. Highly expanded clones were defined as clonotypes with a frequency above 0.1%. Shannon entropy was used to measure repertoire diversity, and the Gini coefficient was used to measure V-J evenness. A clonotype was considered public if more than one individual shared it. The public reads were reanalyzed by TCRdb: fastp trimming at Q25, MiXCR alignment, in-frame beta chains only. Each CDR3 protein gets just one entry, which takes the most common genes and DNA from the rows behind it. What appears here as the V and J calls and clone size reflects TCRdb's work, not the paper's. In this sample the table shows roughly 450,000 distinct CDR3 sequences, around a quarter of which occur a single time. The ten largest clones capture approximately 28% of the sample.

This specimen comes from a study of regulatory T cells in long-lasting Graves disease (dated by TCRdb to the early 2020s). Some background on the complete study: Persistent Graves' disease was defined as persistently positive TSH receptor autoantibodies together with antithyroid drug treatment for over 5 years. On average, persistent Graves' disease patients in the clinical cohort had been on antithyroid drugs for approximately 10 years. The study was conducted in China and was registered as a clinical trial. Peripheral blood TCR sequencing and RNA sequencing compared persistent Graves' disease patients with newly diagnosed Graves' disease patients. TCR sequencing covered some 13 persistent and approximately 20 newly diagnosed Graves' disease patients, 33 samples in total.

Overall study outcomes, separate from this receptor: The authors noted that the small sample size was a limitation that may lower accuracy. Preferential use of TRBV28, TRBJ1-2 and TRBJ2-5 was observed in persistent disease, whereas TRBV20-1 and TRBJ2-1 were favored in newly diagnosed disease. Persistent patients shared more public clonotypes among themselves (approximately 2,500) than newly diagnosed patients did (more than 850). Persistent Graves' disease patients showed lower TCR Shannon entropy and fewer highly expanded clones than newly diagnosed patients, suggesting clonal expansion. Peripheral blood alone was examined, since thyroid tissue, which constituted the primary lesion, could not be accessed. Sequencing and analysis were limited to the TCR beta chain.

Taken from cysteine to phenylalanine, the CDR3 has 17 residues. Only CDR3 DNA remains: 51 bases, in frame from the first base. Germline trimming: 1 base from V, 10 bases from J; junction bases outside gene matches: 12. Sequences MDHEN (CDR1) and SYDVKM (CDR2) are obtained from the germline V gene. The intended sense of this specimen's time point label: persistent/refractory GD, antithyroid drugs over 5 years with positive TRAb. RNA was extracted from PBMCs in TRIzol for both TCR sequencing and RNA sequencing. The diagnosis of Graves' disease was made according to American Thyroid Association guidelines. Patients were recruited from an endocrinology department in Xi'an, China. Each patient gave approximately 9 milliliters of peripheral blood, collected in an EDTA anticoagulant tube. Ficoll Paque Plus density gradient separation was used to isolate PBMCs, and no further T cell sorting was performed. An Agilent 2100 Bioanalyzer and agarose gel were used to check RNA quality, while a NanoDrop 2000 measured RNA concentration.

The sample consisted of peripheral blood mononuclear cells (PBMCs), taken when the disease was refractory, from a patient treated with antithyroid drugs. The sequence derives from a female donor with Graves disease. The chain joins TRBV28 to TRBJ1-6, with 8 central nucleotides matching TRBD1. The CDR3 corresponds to CASSLFAGGVSGSPLHF. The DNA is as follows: TGTGCCAGCAGTTTATTCGCAGGGGGCGTTTCCGGGTCACCCCTCCACTTT.